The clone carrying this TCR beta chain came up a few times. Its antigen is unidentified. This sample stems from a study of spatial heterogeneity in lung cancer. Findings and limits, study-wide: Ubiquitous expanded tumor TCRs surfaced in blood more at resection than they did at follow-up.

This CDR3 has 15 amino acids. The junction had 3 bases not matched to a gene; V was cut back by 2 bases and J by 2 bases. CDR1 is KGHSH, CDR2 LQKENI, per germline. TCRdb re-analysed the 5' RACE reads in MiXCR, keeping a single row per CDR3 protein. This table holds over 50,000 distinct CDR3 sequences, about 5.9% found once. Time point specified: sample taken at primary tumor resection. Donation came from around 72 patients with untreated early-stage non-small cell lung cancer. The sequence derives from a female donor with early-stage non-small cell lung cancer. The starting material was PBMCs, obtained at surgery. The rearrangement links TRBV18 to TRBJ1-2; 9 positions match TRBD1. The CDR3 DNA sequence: TGTGCCAGCTCACCAACGACAGGGGGAAACTATGGCTACACCTTC. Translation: CASSPTTGGNYGYTF.